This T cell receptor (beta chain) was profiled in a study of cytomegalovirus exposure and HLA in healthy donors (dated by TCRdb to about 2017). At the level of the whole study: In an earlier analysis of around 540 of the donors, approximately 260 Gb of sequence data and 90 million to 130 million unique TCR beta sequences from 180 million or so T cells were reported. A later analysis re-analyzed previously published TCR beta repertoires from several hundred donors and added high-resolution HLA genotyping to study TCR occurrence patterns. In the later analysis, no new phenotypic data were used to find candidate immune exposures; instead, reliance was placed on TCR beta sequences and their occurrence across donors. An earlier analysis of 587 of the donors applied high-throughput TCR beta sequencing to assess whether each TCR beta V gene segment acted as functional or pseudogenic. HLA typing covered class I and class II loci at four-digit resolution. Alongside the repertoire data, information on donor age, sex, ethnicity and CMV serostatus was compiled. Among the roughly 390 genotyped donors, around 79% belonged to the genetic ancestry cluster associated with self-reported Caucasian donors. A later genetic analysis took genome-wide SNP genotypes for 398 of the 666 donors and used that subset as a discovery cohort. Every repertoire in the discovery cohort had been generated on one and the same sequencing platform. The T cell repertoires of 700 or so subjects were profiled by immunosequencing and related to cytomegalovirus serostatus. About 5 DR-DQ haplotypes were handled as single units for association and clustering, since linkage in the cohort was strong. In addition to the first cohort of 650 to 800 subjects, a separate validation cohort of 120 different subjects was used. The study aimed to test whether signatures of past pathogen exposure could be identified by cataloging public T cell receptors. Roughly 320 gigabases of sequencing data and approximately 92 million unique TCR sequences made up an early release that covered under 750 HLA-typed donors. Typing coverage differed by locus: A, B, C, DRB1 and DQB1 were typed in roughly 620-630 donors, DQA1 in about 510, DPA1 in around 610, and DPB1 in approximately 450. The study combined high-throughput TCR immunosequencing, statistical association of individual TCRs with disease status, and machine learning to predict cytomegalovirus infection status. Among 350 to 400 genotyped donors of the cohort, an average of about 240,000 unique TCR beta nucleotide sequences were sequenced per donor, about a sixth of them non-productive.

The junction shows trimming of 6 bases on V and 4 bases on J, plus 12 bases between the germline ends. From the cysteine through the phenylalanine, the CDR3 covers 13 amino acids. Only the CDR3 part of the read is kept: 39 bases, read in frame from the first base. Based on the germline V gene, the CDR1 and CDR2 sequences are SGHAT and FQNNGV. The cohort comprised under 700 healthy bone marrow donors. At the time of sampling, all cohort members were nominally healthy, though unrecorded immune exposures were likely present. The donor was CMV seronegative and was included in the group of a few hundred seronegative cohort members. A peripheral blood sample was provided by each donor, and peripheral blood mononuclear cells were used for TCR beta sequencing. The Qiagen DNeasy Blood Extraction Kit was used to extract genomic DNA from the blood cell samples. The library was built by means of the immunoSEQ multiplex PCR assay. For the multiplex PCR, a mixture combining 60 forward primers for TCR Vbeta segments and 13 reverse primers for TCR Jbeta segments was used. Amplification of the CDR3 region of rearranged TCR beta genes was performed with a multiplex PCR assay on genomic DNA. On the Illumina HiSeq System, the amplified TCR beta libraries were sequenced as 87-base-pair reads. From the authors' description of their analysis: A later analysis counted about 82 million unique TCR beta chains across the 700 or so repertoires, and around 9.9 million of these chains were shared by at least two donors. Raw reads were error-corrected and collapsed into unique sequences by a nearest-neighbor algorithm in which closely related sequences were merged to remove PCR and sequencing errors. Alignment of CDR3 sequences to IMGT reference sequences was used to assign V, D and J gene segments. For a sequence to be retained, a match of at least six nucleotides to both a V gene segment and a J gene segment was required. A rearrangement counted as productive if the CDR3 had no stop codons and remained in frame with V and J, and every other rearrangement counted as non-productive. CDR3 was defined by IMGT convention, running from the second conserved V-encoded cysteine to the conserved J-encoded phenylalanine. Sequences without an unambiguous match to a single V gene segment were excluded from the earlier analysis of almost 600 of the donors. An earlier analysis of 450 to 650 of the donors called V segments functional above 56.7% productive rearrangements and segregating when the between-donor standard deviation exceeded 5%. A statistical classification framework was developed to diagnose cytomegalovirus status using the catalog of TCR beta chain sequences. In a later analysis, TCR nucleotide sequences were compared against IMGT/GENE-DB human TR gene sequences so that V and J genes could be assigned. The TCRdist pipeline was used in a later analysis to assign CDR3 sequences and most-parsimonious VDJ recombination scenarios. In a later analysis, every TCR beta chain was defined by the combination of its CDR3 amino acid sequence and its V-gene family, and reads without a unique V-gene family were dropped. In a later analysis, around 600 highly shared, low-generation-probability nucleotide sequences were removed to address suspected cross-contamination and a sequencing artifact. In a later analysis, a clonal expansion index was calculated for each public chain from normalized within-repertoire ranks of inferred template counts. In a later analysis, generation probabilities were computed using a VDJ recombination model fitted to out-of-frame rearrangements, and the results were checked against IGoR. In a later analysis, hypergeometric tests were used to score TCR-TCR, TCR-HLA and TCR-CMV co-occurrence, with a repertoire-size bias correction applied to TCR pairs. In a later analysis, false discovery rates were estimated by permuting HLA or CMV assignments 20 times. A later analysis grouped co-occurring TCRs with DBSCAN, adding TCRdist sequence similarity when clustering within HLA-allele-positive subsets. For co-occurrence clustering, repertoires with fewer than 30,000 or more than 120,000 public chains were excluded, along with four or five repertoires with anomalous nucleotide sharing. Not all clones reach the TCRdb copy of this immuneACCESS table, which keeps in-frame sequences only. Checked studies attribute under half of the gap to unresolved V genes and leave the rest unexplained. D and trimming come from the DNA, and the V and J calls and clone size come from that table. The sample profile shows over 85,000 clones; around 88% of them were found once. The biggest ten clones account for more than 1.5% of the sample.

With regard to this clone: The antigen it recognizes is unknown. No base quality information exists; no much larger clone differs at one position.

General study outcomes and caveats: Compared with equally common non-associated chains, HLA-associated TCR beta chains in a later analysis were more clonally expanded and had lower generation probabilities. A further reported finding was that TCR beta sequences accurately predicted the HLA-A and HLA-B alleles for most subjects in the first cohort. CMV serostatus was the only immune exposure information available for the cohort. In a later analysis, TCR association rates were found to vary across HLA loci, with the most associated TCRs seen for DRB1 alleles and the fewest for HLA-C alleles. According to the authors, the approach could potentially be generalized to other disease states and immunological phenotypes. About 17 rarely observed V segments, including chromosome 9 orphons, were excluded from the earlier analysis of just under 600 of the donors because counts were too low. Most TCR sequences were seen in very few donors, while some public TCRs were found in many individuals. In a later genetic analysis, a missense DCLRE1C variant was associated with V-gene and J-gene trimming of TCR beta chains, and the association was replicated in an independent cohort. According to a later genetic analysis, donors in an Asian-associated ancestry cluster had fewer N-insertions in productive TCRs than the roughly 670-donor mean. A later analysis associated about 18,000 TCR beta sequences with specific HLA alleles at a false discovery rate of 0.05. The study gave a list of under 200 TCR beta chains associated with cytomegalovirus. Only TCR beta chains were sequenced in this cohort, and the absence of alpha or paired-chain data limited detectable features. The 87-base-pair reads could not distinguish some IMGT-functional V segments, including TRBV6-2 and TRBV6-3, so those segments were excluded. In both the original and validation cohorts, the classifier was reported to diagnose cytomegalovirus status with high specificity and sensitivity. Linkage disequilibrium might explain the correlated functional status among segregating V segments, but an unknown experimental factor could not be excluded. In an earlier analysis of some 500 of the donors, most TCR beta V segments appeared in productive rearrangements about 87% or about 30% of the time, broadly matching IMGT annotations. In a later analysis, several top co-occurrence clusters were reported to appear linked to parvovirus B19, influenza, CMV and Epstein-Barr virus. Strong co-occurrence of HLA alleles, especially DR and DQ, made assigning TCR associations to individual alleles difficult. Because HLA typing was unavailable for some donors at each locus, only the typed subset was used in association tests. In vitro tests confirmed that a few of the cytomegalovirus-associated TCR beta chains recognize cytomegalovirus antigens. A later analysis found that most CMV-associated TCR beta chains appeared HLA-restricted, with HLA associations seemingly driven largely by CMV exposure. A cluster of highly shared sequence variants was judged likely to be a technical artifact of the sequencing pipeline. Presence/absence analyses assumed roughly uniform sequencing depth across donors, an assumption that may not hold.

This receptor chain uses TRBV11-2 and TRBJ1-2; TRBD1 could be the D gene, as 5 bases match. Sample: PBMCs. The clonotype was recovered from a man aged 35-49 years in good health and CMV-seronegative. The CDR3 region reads CASSSWGSYGYTF. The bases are TGTGCCAGCAGTTCTTGGGGCTCCTATGGCTACACCTTC.